Shown below are 20 T cell receptor beta chains from a single sample sequenced in a study of early T cells in non-severe SARS-CoV-2 infection. MiXCR, run by TCRdb on the 5' RACE reads, gives a single entry per CDR3 protein. This sample carries under 85,000 distinct CDR3 sequences, 11% to 15% of them seen once, and the ten largest clones take over 9.5%. The sample taken for sequencing was whole blood. These receptors were obtained from an adult who was a healthcare worker with PCR-confirmed SARS-CoV-2 infection or an uninfected control (not recorded which).

The chain recombines TRBV6-6 with TRBJ2-6, with unresolved D. There are 14 residues in the CDR3. The germline V gene has CDR1 MNHNY and CDR2 SVGAGI (reference sequence). V gave up 5 bases and J gave up 0 bases, with 5 bases separating them. The chain's CDR3 is CASSDFSGANVLTF. CDR3 nucleotides: TGTGCCAGCAGTGACTTCTCTGGGGCCAACGTCCTGACTTTC.

The gene calls are TRBV5-1 and TRBJ1-1, with D unclear. CDR3 length: 14 amino acids. Germline-derived CDR1 and CDR2 are SGHRS and YFSETQ. Trimming stripped 0 bases from V and 7 bases from J, with 13 bases between. The CDR3 nucleotides read TGCGCCAGCAGCTTGGAGGCAGTGAGAAGTGAAGCTTTCTTT. Translated: CASSLEAVRSEAFF.

The chain couples TRBV7-2 to TRBJ2-1, with no clear D. The CDR3 consists of 12 residues. CDR1 and CDR2 (germline): SGHTA, FQGNSA. V lost 3 bases to trimming and J lost 3 bases, with 3 bases between them. CDR3 residues: CASSLNYNEQFF. The CDR3 DNA follows: TGTGCCAGCAGCTTGAACTACAATGAGCAGTTCTTC.

This clonotype appeared a few times. CDR3 coding DNA: TGCAGCGTGGCCGACCCACTTAGCCGAGCCACCTACGAGCAGTACTTC. Protein sequence: CSVADPLSRATYEQYF. The rearrangement links TRBV29-1 to TRBJ2-7, with D hard to call. CDR3 length: 16 residues. The germline gives CDR1 SQVTM, CDR2 ANQGSEA. V lost 6 bases and J 2 bases, leaving 23 bases between the germline ends.

The CDR3 DNA sequence: TGTGCCAGTAGTGTCCGGGACAGGGAGTACGAGCAGTACTTC. Translated, it gives CASSVRDREYEQYF. This rearrangement joins TRBV19 to TRBJ2-7, with TRBD1 identical over 9 bases. The CDR3 loop spans 14 amino acids. After removal of 5 bases from V and 4 bases from J, the junction contained 6 bases not matched to a gene. Germline CDR1 and CDR2: LNHDA and SQIVND (reference sequence). The complete variable domain, with remaining parts taken from reference TRBV19 and TRBJ2-7, reads DGGITQSPKYLFRKEGQNVTLSCEQNLNHDAMYWYRQDPGQGLRLIYYSQIVNDFQKGDIAEGYSVSREKKESFPLTVTSAQKNPTAFYLCASSVRDREYEQYFGPGTRLTVT.

J is TRBJ1-1 and V is TRBV20-1; possibly TRBD1 for D (6 bases). The germline CDR1 and CDR2 sequences are DFQATT and SNEGSKA (reference sequence). V was pared by 6 bases and J by 5 bases, with 16 bases between. The CDR3 contains 13 residues. CDR3 protein: CSAKQGVETEAFF. Written as DNA, the CDR3 is TGCAGTGCGAAACAGGGTGTAGAAACTGAAGCTTTCTTT.

Ten or more counts support this clonotype. This rearrangement joins TRBV27 to TRBJ2-7; D may be TRBD1 (6 bases). CDR3 length: 14 amino acids. CDR1 MNHEY and CDR2 SMNVEV come from the germline V gene (reference sequence). Trimming removed 8 bases at V and 3 bases at J, with 17 bases between. The CDR3 is CASGRKGVLYEQYF. CDR3 DNA sequence: TGTGCCAGCGGGCGGAAGGGGGTCCTCTACGAGCAGTACTTC.

This clonotype was counted between two and nine times. V gene TRBV10-3 combines with J gene TRBJ2-7; D remains unclear. Between the trimmed V and J ends, which lost 0 bases and 2 bases, there was a span of 8 bases. This CDR3 is built from 14 residues. Looked up from germline, CDR1 is ENHRY and CDR2 is SYGVKD. The CDR3 DNA sequence: TGTGCCATCAGTGAGTCCACGGGCGCCTACGAGCAGTACTTC. Its translation is CAISESTGAYEQYF.

V and J are TRBV7-8 and TRBJ2-3, with D possibly being TRBD2 (6 bases). CDR1 is SGHVS, CDR2 FQNEAQ, per germline. CDR3 length: 16 residues. V was pared by 2 bases and J by 1 base, with 13 bases between. CDR3 loop: CASSLLQSGGTDTQYF. The CDR3 coding sequence is TGTGCCAGCAGCTTATTACAGTCGGGAGGCACAGATACGCAGTATTTT.

This clonotype was seen a handful of times. V is TRBV7-6 and J is TRBJ1-1; TRBD1 agrees at 7 bases. The germline CDR1 and CDR2 sequences are SGHVS and FNYEAQ. This CDR3 is built from 15 residues. V gave up 3 bases and J gave up 0 bases; unmatched junction bases: 4. In DNA, the CDR3 is TGTGCCAGCAGCTTCCGGACAGGAATGAACACTGAAGCTTTCTTT. This encodes CASSFRTGMNTEAFF.

This clonotype was seen only a few times. The rearrangement uses TRBV27 and TRBJ2-2, with 11 positions matching TRBD1. V was clipped by 7 bases and J by 0 bases; unmatched bases: 10. The germline V gene encodes CDR1 MNHEY and CDR2 SMNVEV (reference sequence). The CDR3 has 18 amino acids. The CDR3 sequence: CASNPGQGVPANTGELFF. CDR3 DNA: TGTGCCAGCAATCCGGGACAGGGGGTCCCAGCGAACACCGGGGAGCTGTTTTTT.

This chain connects TRBV11-2 to TRBJ1-2, with D perhaps matching TRBD1 (5 bases). The V end lost 6 bases, the J end lost 2 bases, and 13 bases lay between the germline ends. Germline CDR1 and CDR2: SGHAT and FQNNGV. The CDR3 totals 14 residues. CDR3 DNA: TGTGCCAGCAGTATCCAGGGATACAACTATGGCTACACCTTC. Protein: CASSIQGYNYGYTF.

The CDR3 sequence: CASSQGPYEQYF. In DNA form, the CDR3 reads TGTGCCAGCAGCCAAGGGCCCTACGAGCAGTACTTC. The chain is built from TRBV3-1 and TRBJ2-7, with D uncertain. The ends were cut back, 1 base at V and 2 bases at J, with 3 bases in the middle. CDR3 size: 12 residues. Germline loops: CDR1 LGHDT, CDR2 YNNKEL (reference sequence).

This chain links TRBV5-5 with TRBJ2-2; perhaps TRBD1 as D (6 bases). V was pared by 4 bases and J by 5 bases, with 15 bases between. This CDR3 is built from 15 residues. Germline CDR1 is SGHKS and CDR2 is YYEKEE (reference sequence). CDR3 region: CASSTPGTITGELFF. DNA of the CDR3: TGTGCCAGCAGCACACCCGGGACAATAACCGGGGAGCTGTTTTTT. The entire variable domain, with the rest obtained from reference TRBV5-5 and TRBJ2-2, is as follows: DAGVTQSPTHLIKTRGQQVTLRCSPISGHKSVSWYQQVLGQGPQFIFQYYEKEERGRGNFPDRFSARQFPNYSSELNVNALLLGDSALYLCASSTPGTITGELFFGEGSRLTVL.

This clonotype came up many times. The chain recombines TRBV29-1 with TRBJ1-1, with D maybe TRBD1 (5 bases). In germline, CDR1 is SQVTM, CDR2 ANQGSEA. This CDR3 region has 13 residues. V lost 1 base and J lost 3, with 9 bases in between. Written as DNA, the CDR3 is TGCAGCGTTGAAGGGGGCGGGTACACTGAAGCTTTCTTT. Protein: CSVEGGGYTEAFF.

This sequence joins TRBV20-1 and TRBJ2-1; tentative D call: TRBD2 (6 bases). CDR1 is DFQATT, CDR2 SNEGSKA, per germline (reference sequence). CDR3 size: 15 residues. The V and J ends lost 6 bases and 3 bases respectively, with 18 bases between them. The CDR3 DNA reads as TGCAGTGCGGAGGGGAGGTCAGGGCGCTACAATGAGCAGTTCTTC. This encodes CSAEGRSGRYNEQFF.

The V and J genes are TRBV20-1 and TRBJ1-1, with unresolved D. V gave up 6 bases and J gave up 4 bases, with 18 bases separating them. The CDR3 length is 14 residues. Germline values: CDR1 DFQATT, CDR2 SNEGSKA (reference sequence). The CDR3 coding sequence is TGCAGTGCCGACACGACCGAAAGTATCACTGAAGCTTTCTTT. It specifies CSADTTESITEAFF.

This clonotype showed up many times. J is TRBJ1-2 and V is TRBV12-3 or TRBV12-4; no firm D call. This CDR3 is built from 14 residues. V lost 4 bases and J lost 2, with 11 bases in between. CDR3 DNA: TGTGCCAGCAGTTACTTGACGGGAAACTATGGCTACACCTTC. It translates to CASSYLTGNYGYTF.

This sequence joins TRBV12-3 or TRBV12-4 and TRBJ1-6; TRBD1 is a possible D gene (6 bases). CDR3 length: 14 residues. V lost 6 bases, J lost 5 bases, and 11 bases lay in between. The chain's CDR3 is CASRPTGNNSPLHF. The CDR3 bases are TGTGCCAGCAGGCCCACAGGGAATAATTCACCCCTCCACTTT.

This chain connects TRBV7-9 to TRBJ1-2, with unresolved D. Trimming left V 1 base short and J 6 bases short, with 12 bases between. Germline V CDR1 and CDR2: SEHNR, FQNEAQ (reference sequence). The CDR3 has 14 amino acids. As DNA, the CDR3 is TGTGCCAGCAGCTTAGGAGTGGAGGGAGATGGCTACACCTTC. Amino acids: CASSLGVEGDGYTF.